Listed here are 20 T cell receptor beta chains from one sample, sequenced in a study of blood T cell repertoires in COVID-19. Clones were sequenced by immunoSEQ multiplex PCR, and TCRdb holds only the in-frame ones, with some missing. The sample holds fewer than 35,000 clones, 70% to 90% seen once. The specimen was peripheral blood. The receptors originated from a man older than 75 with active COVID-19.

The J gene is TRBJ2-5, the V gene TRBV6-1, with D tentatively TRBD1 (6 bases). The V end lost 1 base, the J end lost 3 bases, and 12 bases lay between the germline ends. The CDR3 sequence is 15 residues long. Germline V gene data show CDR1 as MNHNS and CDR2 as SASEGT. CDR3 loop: CASSEVLAGEETQYF. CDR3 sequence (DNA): TGTGCCAGCAGTGAAGTTTTGGCAGGGGAAGAGACCCAGTACTTC.

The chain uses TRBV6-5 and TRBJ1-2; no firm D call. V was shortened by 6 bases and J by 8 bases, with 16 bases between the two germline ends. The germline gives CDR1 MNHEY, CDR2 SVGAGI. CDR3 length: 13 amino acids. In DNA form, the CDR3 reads TGTGCCAGCAGCCCCGCGGTAGGCTTCGGCTACACCTTC. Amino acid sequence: CASSPAVGFGYTF.

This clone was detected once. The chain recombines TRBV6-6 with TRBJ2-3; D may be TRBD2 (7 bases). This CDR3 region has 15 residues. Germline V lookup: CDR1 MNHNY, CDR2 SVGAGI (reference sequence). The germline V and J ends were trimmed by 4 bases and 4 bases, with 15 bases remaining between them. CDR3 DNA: TGTGCCAGCAGTTTGTGGGGGGGCCTGGCAGATACGCAGTATTTT. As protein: CASSLWGGLADTQYF.

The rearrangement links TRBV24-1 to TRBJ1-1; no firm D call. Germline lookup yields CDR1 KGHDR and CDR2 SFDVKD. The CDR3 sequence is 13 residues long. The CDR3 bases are TGTGACCCCTGTGAGGCCATGAACACTGAAGCTTTCTTT. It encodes CDPCEAMNTEAFF.

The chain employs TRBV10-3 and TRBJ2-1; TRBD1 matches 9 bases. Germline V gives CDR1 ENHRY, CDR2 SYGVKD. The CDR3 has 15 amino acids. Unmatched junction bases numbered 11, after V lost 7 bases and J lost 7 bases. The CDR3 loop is CAIKPDRGQLNEQFF. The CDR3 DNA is TGTGCCATCAAACCGGACAGGGGCCAGTTAAATGAGCAGTTCTTC.

This CDR3 reads CASSQSISGTSGYEQYF. The CDR3 DNA reads TGCGCCAGCAGCCAATCGATCTCCGGGACTAGCGGCTACGAGCAGTACTTC. The V and J genes are TRBV4-3 and TRBJ2-7; 11 positions match TRBD2. The germline V gene encodes CDR1 LGHNA and CDR2 YSLEER. The CDR3 is 17 amino acids. The V and J ends lost 2 bases and 3 bases, in that order; junction bases with no gene match: 9.

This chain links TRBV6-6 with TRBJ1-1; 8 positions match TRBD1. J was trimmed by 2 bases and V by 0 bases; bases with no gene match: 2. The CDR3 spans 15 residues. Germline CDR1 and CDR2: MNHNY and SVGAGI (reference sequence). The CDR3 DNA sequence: TGTGCCAGCAGTTACTCTGGACAGGGAAACACTGAAGCTTTCTTT. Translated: CASSYSGQGNTEAFF.

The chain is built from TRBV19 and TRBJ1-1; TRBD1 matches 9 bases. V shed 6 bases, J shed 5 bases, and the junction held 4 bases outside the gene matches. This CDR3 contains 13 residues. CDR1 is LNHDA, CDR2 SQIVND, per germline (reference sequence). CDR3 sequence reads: CASRDRGGTEAFF. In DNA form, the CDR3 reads TGTGCCAGTAGGGACAGGGGAGGGACTGAAGCTTTCTTT.

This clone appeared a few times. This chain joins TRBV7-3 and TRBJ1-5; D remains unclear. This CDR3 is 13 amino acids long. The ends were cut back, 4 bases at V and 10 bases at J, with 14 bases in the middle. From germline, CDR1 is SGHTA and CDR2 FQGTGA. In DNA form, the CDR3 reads TGTGCCAGCAGCTCGACTCTTGGGTCTCCCCAGCATTTT. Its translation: CASSSTLGSPQHF.

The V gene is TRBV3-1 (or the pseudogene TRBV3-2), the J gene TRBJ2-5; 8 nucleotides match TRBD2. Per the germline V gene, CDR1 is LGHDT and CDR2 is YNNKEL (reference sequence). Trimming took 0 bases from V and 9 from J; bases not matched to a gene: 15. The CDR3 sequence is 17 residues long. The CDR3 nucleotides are TGTGCCAGCAGCCAAGAGAGCGGGGGCCCGGTTATGCGGCCCCAGTACTTC. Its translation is CASSQESGGPVMRPQYF.

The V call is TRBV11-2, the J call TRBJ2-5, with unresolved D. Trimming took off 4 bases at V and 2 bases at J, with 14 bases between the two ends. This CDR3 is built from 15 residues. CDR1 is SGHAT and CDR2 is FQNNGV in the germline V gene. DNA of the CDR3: TGTGCCAGCAGCTCTACCCGCGGAGTACAAGAGACCCAGTACTTC. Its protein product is CASSSTRGVQETQYF.

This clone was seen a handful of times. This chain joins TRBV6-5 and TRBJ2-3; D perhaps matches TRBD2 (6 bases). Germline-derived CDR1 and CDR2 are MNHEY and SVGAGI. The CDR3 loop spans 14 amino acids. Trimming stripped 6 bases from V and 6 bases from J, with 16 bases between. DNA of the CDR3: TGTGCCAGCAGGGAGGGTGAGCCTGGGGATACGCAGTATTTT. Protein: CASREGEPGDTQYF.

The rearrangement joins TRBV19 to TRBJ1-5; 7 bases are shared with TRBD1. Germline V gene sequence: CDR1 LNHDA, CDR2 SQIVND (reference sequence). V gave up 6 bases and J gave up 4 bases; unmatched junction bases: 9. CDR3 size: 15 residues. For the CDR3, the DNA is TGTGCCAGTAGGAATAGGGGGCCGGAAAATCAGCCCCAGCATTTT. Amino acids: CASRNRGPENQPQHF.

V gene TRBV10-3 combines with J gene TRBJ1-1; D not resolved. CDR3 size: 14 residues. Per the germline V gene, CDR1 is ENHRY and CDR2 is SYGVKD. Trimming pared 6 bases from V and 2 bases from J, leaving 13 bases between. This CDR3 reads CAISELQLNTEAFF. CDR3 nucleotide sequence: TGTGCCATCAGCGAGCTACAGTTAAACACTGAAGCTTTCTTT.

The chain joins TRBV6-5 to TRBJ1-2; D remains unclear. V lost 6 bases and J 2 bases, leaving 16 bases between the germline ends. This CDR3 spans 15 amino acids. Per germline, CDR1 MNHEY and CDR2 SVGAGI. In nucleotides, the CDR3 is TGTGCCAGCAGCCAGACACGGGAAATGAACTATGGCTACACCTTC. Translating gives CASSQTREMNYGYTF.

The CDR3 spells CASSPDRVGPQYF. In DNA form, the CDR3 reads TGTGCCAGCAGTCCAGACAGGGTGGGCCCCCAGTACTTC. This chain links TRBV12-3 or TRBV12-4 with TRBJ2-5; 7 bases fit TRBD1. The CDR3 loop spans 13 amino acids. After removal of 5 bases from V and 9 bases from J, the junction contained 9 bases not matched to a gene.

The CDR3 loop is CASSNRGGYGYTF. The CDR3 DNA sequence: TGTGCCAGCAGCAACAGGGGTGGGTATGGCTACACCTTC. This chain joins TRBV9 and TRBJ1-2, with 7 bases identical to TRBD1. Germline CDR1 and CDR2: SGDLS and YYNGEE. The CDR3 length is 13 residues. After removal of 4 bases from V and 5 bases from J, the junction contained 5 bases not matched to a gene. The complete variable domain, with remaining parts taken from reference TRBV9 and TRBJ1-2, reads DSGVTQTPKHLITATGQRVTLRCSPRSGDLSVYWYQQSLDQGLQFLIQYYNGEERAKGNILERFSAQQFPDLHSELNLSSLELGDSALYFCASSNRGGYGYTFGSGTRLTVV.

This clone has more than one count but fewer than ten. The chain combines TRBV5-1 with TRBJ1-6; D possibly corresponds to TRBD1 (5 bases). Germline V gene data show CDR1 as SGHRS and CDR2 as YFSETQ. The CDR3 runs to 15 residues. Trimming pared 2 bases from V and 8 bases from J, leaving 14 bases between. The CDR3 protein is CASSLNTGDHSPLHF. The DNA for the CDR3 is TGCGCCAGCAGCTTAAACACGGGGGATCATTCACCCCTCCACTTT.

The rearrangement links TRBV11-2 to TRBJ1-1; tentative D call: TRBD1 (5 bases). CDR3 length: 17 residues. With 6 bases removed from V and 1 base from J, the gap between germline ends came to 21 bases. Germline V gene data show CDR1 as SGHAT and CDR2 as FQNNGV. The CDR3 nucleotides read TGTGCCAGCAGACACGCCACAGGAGAAAGGGGGAACACTGAAGCTTTCTTT. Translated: CASRHATGERGNTEAFF.

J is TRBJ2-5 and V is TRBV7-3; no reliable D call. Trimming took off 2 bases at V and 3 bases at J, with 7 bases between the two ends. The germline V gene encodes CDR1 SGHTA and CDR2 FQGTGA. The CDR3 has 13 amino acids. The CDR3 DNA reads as TGTGCCAGCAGCTTAGGGCTGGAAGAGACCCAGTACTTC. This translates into CASSLGLEETQYF.